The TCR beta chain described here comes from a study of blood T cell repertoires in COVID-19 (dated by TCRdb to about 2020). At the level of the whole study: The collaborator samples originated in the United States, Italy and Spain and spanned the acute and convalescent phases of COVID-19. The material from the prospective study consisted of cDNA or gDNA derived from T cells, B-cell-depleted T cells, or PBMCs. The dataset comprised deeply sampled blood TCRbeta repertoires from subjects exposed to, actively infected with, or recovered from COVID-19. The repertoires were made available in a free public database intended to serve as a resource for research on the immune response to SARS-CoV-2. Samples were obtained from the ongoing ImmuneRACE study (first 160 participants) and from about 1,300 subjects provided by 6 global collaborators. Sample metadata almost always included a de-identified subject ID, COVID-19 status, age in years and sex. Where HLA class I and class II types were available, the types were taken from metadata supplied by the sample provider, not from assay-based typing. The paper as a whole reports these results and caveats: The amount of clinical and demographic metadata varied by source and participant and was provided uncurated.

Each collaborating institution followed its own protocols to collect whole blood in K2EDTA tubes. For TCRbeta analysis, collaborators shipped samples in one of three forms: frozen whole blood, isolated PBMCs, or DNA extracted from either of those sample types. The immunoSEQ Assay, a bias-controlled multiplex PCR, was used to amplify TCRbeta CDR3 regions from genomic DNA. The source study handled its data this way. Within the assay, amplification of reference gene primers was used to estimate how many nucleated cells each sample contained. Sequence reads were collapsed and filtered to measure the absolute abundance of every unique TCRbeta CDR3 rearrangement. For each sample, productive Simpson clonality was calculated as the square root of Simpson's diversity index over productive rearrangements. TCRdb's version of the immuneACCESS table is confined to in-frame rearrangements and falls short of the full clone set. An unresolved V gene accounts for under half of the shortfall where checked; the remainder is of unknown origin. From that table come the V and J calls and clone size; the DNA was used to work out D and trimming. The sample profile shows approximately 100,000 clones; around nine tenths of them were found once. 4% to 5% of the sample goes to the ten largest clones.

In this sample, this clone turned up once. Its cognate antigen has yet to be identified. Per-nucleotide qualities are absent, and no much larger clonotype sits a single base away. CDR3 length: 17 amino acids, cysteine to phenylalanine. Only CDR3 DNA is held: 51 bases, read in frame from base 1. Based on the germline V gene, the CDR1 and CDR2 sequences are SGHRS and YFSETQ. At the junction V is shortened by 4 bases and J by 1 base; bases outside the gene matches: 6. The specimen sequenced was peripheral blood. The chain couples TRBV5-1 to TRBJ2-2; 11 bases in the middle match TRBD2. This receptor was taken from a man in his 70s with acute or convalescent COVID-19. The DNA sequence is TGCGCCAGCAGCCCCGGCGGACTAGCGGGGAACACCGGGGAGCTGTTTTTT. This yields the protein CASSPGGLAGNTGELFF.